The TCR beta chain described here comes from a study of blood T cell repertoires in COVID-19. Between the trimmed V and J ends, which lost 0 bases and 1 base, there was a span of 11 bases. This CDR3 has 16 residues. The germline V gene has CDR1 SGHRS and CDR2 YFSETQ. Measured with immunoSEQ multiplex PCR; TCRdb has only the in-frame clones, and not every one. There are 150,000 or so clones in the sample; 65% to 90% occur only once, and nearly 8.5% lies in the top ten. The receptor comes from a man between 60 and 75 years old with acute or convalescent COVID-19. The sample taken for sequencing was peripheral blood. The chain has TRBV5-1 and TRBJ1-5; D is perhaps TRBD1 (5 bases). The DNA for the CDR3 is TGCGCCAGCAGCTTGGTGGGACTTCAGAGCAATCAGCCCCAGCATTTT. Translated, it gives CASSLVGLQSNQPQHF.